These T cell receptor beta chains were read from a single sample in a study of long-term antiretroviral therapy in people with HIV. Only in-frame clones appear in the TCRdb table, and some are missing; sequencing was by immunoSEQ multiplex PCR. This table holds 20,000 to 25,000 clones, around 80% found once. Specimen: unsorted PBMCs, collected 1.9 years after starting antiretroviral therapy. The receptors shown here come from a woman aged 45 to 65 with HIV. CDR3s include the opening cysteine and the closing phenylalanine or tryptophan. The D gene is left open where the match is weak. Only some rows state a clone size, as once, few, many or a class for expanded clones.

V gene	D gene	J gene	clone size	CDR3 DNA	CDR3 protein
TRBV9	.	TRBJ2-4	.	TGTGCCAGCAGCGTAGCAGGGGATGCCATTCAGTACTTC	CASSVAGDAIQYF
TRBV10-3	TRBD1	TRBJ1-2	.	TGTGCCATCAGTTATACGGGACAGGGACGCGGCTATGGCTACACCTTC	CAISYTGQGRGYGYTF
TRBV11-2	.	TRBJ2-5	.	TGTGCCAGCAGCCAAGGGGTGGAGACCCAGTACTTC	CASSQGVETQYF
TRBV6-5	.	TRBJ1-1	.	TGTGCCAGCAGTTACTCAACGGCGTACACTGAAGCTTTCTTT	CASSYSTAYTEAFF
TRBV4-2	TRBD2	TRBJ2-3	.	TGTGCCAGCAGCCAGCTCCTGGCGGGGGGGGCAGATACGCAGTATTTT	CASSQLLAGGADTQYF
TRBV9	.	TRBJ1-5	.	TGTGCCAGCAGCGTTACAGGGTCCGGTCAGCCCCAGCATTTT	CASSVTGSGQPQHF
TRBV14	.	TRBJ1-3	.	TGTGCCAGCAGCCTCCGCGGCCGCTCTGGAAACACCATATATTTT	CASSLRGRSGNTIYF
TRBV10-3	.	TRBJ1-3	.	TGTGCCACCGGGGGGGGCTCTGGAAACACCATATATTTT	CATGGGSGNTIYF
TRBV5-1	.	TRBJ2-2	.	TGCGCCAGCAGCTTGGTAGGAACCGGGGAGCTGTTTTTT	CASSLVGTGELFF
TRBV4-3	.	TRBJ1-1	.	TGCGCCAGCAGCCAAGAACTAATGTGGCGCGAAGCTTTCTTT	CASSQELMWREAFF
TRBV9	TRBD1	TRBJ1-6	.	TGTGCCAGCAGCAAAACTCAGGGGAGGGGGCAGGATAATTCACCCCTCCACTTT	CASSKTQGRGQDNSPLHF
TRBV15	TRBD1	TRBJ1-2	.	TGTGCCACCAGCAGAGAGCGGACAGGGGGCAATGGCTACACCTTC	CATSRERTGGNGYTF
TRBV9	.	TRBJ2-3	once	TGTGCCAGCAGCGTAGCTACGGCAGATACGCAGTATTTT	CASSVATADTQYF
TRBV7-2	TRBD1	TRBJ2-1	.	TGTGCCAGCAGCTTGGGACAGGGGAGACCCAATGAGCAGTTCTTC	CASSLGQGRPNEQFF
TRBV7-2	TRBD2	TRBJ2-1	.	TGTGCCAGCAGCCAACGCGGGGGCTACAATGAGCAGTTCTTC	CASSQRGGYNEQFF
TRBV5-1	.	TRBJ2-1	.	TGCGCCAGCAGCCCCGGGACGGACTACAATGAGCAGTTCTTC	CASSPGTDYNEQFF
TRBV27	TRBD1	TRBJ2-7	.	TGTGCCAGCAGTCCCCAAGGACAGGGCTACGAGCAGTACTTC	CASSPQGQGYEQYF
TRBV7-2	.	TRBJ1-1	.	TGTGCCAGCAGCTTATCACGGGAGAACACTGAAGCTTTCTTT	CASSLSRENTEAFF
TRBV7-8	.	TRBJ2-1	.	TGTGCCAGCAGCCACCTAAGGAGTGGGGGCCCCAGGAAGCAGTTCTTC	CASSHLRSGGPRKQFF
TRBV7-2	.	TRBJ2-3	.	TGTGCCAGCAGCCTTCAATCAGATACGCAGTATTTT	CASSLQSDTQYF
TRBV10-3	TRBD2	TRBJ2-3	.	TGTGCCATCAGTGAGTCGGAGCGGGGGGGCTCAGATACGCAGTATTTT	CAISESERGGSDTQYF
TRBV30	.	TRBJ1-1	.	TGTGCCTGGATGTTCGGGGGAGGCAGGGAAGCTTTCTTT	CAWMFGGGREAFF